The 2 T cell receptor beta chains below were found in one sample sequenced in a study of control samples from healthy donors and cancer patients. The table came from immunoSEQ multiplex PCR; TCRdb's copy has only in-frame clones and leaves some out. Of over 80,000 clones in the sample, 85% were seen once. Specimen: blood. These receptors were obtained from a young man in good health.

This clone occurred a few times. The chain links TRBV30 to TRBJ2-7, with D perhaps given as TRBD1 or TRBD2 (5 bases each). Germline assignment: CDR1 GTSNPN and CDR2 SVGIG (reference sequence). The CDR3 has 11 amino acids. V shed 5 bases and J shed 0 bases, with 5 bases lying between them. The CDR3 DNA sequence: TGTGCCTGGGGGACCTCCTACGAGCAGTACTTC. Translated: CAWGTSYEQYF.

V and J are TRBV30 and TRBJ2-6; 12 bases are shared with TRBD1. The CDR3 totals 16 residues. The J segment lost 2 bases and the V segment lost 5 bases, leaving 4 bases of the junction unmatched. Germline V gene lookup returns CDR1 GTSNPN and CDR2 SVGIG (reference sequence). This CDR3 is CAWGTGGPTGANVLTF. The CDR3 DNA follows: TGTGCCTGGGGGACAGGGGGCCCTACTGGGGCCAACGTCCTGACTTTC.